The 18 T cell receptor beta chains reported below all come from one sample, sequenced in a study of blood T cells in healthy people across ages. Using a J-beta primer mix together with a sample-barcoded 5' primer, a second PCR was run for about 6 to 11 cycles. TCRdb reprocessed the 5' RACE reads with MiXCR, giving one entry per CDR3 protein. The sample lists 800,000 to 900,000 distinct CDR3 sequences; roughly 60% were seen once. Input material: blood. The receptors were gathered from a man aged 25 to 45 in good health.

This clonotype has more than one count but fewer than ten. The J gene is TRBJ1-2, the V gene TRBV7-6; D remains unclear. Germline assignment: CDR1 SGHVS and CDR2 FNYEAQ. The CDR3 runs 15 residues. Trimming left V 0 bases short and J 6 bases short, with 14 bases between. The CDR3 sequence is CASSLAPALDHGYTF. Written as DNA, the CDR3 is TGTGCCAGCAGCTTAGCCCCGGCCCTCGACCATGGCTACACCTTC.

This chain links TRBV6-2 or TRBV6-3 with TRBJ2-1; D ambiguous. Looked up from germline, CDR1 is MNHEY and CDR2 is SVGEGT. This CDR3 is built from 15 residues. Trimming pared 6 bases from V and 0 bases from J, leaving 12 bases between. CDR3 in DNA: TGTGCCAGCAGCCGACCGTGGAGCTCCTACAATGAGCAGTTCTTC. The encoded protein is CASSRPWSSYNEQFF.

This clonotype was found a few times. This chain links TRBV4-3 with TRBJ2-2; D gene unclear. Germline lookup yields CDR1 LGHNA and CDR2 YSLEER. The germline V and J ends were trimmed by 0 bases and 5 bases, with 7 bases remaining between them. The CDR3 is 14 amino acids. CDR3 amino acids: CASSQDVATGELFF. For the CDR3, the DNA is TGCGCCAGCAGCCAAGATGTGGCGACCGGGGAGCTGTTTTTT.

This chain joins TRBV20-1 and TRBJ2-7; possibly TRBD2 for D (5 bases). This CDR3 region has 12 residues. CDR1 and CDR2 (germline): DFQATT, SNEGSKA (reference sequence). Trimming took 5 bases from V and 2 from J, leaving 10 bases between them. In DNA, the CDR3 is TGCAGTGCTCCGGACGGGACCTACGAGCAGTACTTC. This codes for CSAPDGTYEQYF.

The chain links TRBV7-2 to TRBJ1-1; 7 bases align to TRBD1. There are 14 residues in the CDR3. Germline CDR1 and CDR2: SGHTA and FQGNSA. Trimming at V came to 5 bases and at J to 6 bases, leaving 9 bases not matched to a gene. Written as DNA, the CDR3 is TGTGCCAGCAGCCCTTCCCCGGGACAGCCTGAAGCTTTCTTT. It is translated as CASSPSPGQPEAFF.

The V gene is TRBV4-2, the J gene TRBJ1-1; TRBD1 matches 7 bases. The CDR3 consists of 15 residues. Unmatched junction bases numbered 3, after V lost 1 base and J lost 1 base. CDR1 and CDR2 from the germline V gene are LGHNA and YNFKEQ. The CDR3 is CASSQAGQRNTEAFF. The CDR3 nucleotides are TGTGCCAGCAGCCAAGCGGGACAGCGGAACACTGAAGCTTTCTTT.

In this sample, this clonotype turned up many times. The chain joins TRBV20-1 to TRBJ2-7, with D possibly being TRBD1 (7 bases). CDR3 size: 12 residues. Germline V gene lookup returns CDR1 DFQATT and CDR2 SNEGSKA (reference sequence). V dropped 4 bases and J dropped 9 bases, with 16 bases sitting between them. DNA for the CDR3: TGCAGTGCTAAACAACAGGGGCGGGGGCAGTACTTC. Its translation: CSAKQQGRGQYF.

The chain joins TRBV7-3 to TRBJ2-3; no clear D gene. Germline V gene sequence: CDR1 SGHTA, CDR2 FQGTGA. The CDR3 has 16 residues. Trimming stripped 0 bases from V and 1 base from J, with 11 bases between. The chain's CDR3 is CASSLTSSEGTDTQYF. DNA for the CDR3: TGTGCCAGCAGCTTAACCTCAAGCGAAGGCACAGATACGCAGTATTTT.

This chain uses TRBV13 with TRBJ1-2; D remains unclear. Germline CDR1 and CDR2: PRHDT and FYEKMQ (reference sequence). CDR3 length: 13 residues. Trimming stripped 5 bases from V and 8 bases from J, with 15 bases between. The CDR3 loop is CASSQTYFGGYTF. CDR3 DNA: TGTGCCAGCAGCCAGACCTATTTTGGAGGCTACACCTTC.

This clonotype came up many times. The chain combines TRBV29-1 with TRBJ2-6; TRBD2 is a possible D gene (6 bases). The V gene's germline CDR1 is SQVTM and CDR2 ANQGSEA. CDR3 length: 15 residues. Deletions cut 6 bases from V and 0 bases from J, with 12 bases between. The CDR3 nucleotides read TGCAGCGTATCCGCGGGGCCCTCTGGGGCCAACGTCCTGACTTTC. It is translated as CSVSAGPSGANVLTF.

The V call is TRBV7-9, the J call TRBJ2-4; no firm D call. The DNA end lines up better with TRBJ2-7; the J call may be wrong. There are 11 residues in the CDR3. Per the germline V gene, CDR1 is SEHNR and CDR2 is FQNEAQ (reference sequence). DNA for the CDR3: TGTGCCAGCAGCATGAATTACGAGCAGTACTTC. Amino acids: CASSMNYEQYF.

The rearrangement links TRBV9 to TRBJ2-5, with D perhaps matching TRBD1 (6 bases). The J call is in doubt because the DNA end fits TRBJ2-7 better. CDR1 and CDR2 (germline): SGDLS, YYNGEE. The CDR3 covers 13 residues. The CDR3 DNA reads TGTGCCAGCAGCCCAGCAGGGGTCCACGAGCAGTACTTC. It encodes CASSPAGVHEQYF.

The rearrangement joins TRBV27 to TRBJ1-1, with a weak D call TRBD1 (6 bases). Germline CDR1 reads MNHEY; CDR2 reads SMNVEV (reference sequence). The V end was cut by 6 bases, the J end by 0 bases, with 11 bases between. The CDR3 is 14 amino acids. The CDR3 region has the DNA TGTGCCAGCAGGACCACAGGGATGAACACTGAAGCTTTCTTT. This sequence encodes CASRTTGMNTEAFF.

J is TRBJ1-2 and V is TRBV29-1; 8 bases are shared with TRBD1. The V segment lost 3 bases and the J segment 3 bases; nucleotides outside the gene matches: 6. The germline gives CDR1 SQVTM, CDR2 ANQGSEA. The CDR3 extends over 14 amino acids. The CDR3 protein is CSVEDRVGHYGYTF. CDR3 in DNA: TGCAGCGTTGAGGACAGGGTTGGCCACTATGGCTACACCTTC.

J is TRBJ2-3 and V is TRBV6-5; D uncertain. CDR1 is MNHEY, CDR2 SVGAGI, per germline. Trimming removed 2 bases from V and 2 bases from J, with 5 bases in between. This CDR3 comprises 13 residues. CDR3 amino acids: CASSYPDTDTQYF. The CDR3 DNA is TGTGCCAGCAGTTACCCGGACACAGATACGCAGTATTTT.

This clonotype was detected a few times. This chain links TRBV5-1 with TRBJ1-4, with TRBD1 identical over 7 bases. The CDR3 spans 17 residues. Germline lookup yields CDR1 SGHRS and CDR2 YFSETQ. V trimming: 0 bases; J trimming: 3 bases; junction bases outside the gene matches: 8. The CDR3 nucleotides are TGCGCCAGCAGCTTGGAAGGCAGGGGGACGGCTAATGAAAAACTGTTTTTT. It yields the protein CASSLEGRGTANEKLFF.

The CDR3 region has the DNA TGCAGCGTAGGCGCCCACGAGCAGTACTTC. Its protein product is CSVGAHEQYF. The genes are TRBV29-1 and TRBJ2-5; D gene uncertain. The DNA end favors TRBJ2-7, so the J call may be wrong. The CDR3 loop spans 10 amino acids. Germline values: CDR1 SQVTM, CDR2 ANQGSEA.

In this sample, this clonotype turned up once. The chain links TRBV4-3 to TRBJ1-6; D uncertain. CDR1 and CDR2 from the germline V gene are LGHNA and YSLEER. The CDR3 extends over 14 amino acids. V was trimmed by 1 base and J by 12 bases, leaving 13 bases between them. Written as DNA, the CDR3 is TGCGCCAGCAGCCAAGCCCTACAGAGTGGACCCCTCCACTTT. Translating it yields CASSQALQSGPLHF.